The sequence of this T cell receptor (beta chain) was determined in a study of shared T cell receptors in the human thymus. TCRdb keeps only in-frame clones here, not all; method: immunoSEQ multiplex PCR. The table lists hundreds of thousands of clones, around nine tenths of them singletons, with 0.01% in the top ten. The CDR3 runs to 14 residues. Germline values: CDR1 MDHEN, CDR2 SYDVKM. Trimming stripped 6 bases from V and 5 bases from J, with 14 bases between. The sample also formed part of further work on human thymus T cells.

The source material was thymocytes. The rearrangement uses TRBV28 and TRBJ1-5; unclear D gene. This TCR derives from a boy in the first two years of life with a congenital heart defect. CDR3 amino acids: CASSVGVTYQPQHF. As DNA, the CDR3 is TGTGCCAGCAGCGTCGGAGTCACCTATCAGCCCCAGCATTTT.